The entry below describes one TCR beta chain. This entry comes from a study of OX40 agonist ivuxolimab in advanced cancers. Looking at the study overall: Prior anti-PD-1, anti-PD-L1 or anti-CTLA-4 therapy did not bar entry, and around 39% had some.

Only in-frame clones appear in the TCRdb table, and some are missing; sequencing was by immunoSEQ multiplex PCR. Found here are approximately 48,000 clones, about 80% of them singletons; the top ten hold roughly 3.9%. The sequence derives from an adult with an advanced solid tumor such as melanoma, head and neck, liver or kidney cancer. Material: CD4+ or CD8+ T cells sorted from blood, obtained in a trial of the OX40 agonist ivuxolimab.

The CDR3 region is CAISAASGRGNYEQYF. DNA for the CDR3: TGTGCCATCAGTGCTGCCAGCGGGAGGGGGAACTACGAGCAGTACTTC. This chain uses TRBV10-3 with TRBJ2-5, with 10 bases lining up with TRBD2. The end of the DNA fits TRBJ2-7 better, so the J call may be wrong. The CDR3 loop spans 16 amino acids. CDR1 ENHRY and CDR2 SYGVKD come from the germline V gene.